A selection of T cell receptor beta chains follows, all from one sample in a study of read filtering for tumor transcriptome and immune sequencing. TCRdb reprocessed the reads with MiXCR, giving one entry per CDR3 protein. The sample holds 75,000 to 95,000 distinct CDR3 sequences, 20% to 25% seen once. Source material: a population of CD138-negative cells sorted from bone marrow. The receptors here all came from a donor over 35 with multiple myeloma. CDR3s include the opening cysteine and the closing phenylalanine or tryptophan. Fields, in order: clone size, V gene, J gene, D gene, CDR3 protein, CDR3 DNA. The D gene is left open where the match is weak. Only some rows state a clone size, as once, few, many or a class for expanded clones.

many	TRBV7-2	TRBJ2-5	.	CASSSLETQYF	TGTGCCAGCAGCTCTCTGGAGACCCAGTACTTC
many	TRBV7-9	TRBJ2-1	TRBD2	CASSRAGSSYNEQFF	TGTGCCAGCAGCCGAGCGGGGAGCTCCTACAATGAGCAGTTCTTC
many	TRBV4-1	TRBJ2-1	.	CASSPSAGGLDEQFF	TGCGCCAGCAGCCCCTCTGCCGGGGGGCTGGATGAGCAGTTCTTC
many	TRBV11-2	TRBJ2-5	.	CASRDTKQETQYF	TGTGCCAGCCGGGACACAAAACAAGAGACCCAGTACTTC
.	TRBV7-2	TRBJ2-1	.	CASRGGLRGNEQFF	TGTGCCAGCAGGGGGGGGCTACGTGGCAATGAGCAGTTCTTC
.	TRBV5-1	TRBJ2-3	.	CASSLDRGADTQYF	TGCGCCAGCAGCTTGGATCGGGGAGCCGATACGCAGTATTTT
many	TRBV5-1	TRBJ1-1	.	CASSLVVGGTEAFF	TGCGCCAGCAGCTTGGTGGTAGGGGGCACTGAAGCTTTCTTT
.	TRBV5-1	TRBJ2-3	.	CASSRTPGETDTQYF	TGCGCCAGCAGTCGGACTCCCGGCGAGACAGATACGCAGTATTTT
many	TRBV10-3	TRBJ2-7	.	CAIGVGHEQYF	TGTGCCATAGGGGTGGGCCACGAGCAGTACTTC
many	TRBV2	TRBJ2-2	.	CASRAGAAGELFF	TGTGCCAGCAGGGCCGGGGCGGCCGGGGAGCTGTTTTTT
.	TRBV5-1	TRBJ2-5	.	CASSVETPEGTQYF	TGCGCCAGCAGCGTTGAGACACCCGAGGGGACCCAGTACTTC
many	TRBV28	TRBJ1-6	.	CASRGRSSGNSPLHF	TGTGCCAGCAGGGGGCGGAGCTCTGGTAATTCACCCCTCCACTTT
few	TRBV5-5	TRBJ1-5	.	CASSLLFGSNQPQHF	TGTGCCAGCAGCTTGTTATTCGGGAGCAATCAGCCCCAGCATTTT
.	TRBV30	TRBJ2-7	TRBD1	CAWGGQGAFYEQYF	TGTGCCTGGGGTGGACAGGGGGCCTTCTACGAGCAGTACTTC
.	TRBV30	TRBJ2-3	.	CAWGRMTDTQYF	TGTGCCTGGGGACGGATGACAGATACGCAGTATTTT
few	TRBV2	TRBJ2-1	TRBD2	CASSEVAGGIDEQFF	TGTGCCAGCAGTGAAGTGGCGGGGGGGATCGATGAGCAGTTCTTC
many	TRBV7-9	TRBJ2-2	.	CASSSLGGELFF	TGTGCCAGCAGCTCCCTCGGCGGGGAGCTGTTTTTT
.	TRBV9	TRBJ2-1	.	CASSGGGAGRAYNDQFF	TGTGCCAGCAGCGGCGGAGGTGCGGGACGCGCCTACAATGATCAGTTCTTC
many	TRBV29-1	TRBJ2-5	.	CSVVTFQETQYF	TGCAGCGTTGTGACTTTCCAAGAGACCCAGTACTTC
many	TRBV27	TRBJ2-1	TRBD1	CASSPYLDRPNEQFF	TGTGCCAGCAGTCCATACCTGGACAGGCCCAATGAGCAGTTCTTC
.	TRBV12-3/TRBV12-4	TRBJ1-2	.	CASSHGRESGYTF	TGTGCCAGCAGTCATGGGAGGGAGTCTGGCTACACCTTC
many	TRBV5-1	TRBJ2-5	TRBD1	CASRTGVSGETQYF	TGCGCCAGCAGAACAGGGGTTTCGGGAGAGACCCAGTACTTC
few	TRBV7-2	TRBJ1-1	.	CASRAGRLGTEAFF	TGTGCCAGCAGGGCAGGGAGGTTGGGCACTGAAGCTTTCTTT
many	TRBV11-2	TRBJ2-7	.	CASSFTGTSYEQYF	TGTGCCAGCAGCTTCACGGGGACGTCCTACGAGCAGTACTTC
many	TRBV28	TRBJ1-5	.	CASSFGANQPQHF	TGTGCCAGCAGTTTTGGAGCCAATCAGCCCCAGCATTTT
few	TRBV5-1	TRBJ2-3	.	CASREGRDTQYF	TGCGCCAGCAGGGAGGGGCGCGATACGCAGTATTTT
few	TRBV28	TRBJ1-5	.	CASIGSAMNNQPQHF	TGTGCCAGCATAGGCAGTGCAATGAACAATCAGCCCCAGCATTTT
many	TRBV27	TRBJ1-1	.	CASSFGLTNTEAFF	TGTGCCAGCAGTTTCGGACTGACGAACACTGAAGCTTTCTTT
.	TRBV2	TRBJ2-1	.	CASNEGGAVYNEQFF	TGTGCGAGCAATGAAGGGGGGGCCGTCTACAATGAGCAGTTCTTC